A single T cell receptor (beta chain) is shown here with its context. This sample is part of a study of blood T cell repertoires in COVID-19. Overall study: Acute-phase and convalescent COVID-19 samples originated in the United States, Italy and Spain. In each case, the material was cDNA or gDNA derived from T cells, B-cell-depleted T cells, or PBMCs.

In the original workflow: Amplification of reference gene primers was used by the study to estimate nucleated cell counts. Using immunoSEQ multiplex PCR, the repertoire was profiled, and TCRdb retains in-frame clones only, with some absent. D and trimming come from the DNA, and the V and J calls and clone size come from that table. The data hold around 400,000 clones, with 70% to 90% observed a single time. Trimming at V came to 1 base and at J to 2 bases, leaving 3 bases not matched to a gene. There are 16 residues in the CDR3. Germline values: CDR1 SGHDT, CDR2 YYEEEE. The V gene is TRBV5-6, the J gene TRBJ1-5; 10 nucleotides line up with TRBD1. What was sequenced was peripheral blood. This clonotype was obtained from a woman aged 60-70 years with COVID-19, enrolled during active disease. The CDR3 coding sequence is TGTGCCAGCAGCTTGTGGACAGGGGGGGGCAATCAGCCCCAGCATTTT. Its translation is CASSLWTGGGNQPQHF.